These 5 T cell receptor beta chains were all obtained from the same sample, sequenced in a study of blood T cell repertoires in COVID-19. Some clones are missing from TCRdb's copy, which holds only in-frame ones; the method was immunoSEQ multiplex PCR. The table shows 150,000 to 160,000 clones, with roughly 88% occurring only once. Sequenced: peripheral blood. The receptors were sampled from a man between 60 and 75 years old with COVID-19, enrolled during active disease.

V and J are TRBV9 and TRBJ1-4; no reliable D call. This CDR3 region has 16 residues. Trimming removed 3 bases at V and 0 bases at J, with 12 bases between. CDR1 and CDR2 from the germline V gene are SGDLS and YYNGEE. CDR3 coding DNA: TGTGCCAGCAGCGCCGTGACAATCGCAACTAATGAAAAACTGTTTTTT. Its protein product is CASSAVTIATNEKLFF.

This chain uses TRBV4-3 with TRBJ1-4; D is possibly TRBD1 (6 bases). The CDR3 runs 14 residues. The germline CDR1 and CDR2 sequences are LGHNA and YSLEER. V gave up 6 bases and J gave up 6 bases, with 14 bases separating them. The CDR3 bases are TGCGCCAGCAGTATGGAAGGGGGGGATGAAAAACTGTTTTTT. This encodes CASSMEGGDEKLFF.

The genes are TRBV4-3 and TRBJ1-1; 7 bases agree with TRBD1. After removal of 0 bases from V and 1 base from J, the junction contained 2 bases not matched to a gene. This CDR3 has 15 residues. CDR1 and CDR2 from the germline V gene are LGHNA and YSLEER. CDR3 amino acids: CASSQETGENTEAFF. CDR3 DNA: TGCGCCAGCAGCCAAGAAACAGGGGAGAACACTGAAGCTTTCTTT.

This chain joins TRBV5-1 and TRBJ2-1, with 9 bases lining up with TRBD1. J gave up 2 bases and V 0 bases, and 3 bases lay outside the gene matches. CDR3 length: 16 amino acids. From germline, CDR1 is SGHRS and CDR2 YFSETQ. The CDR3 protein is CASSLGDRDPYNEQFF. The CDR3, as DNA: TGCGCCAGCAGCTTGGGGGACAGGGACCCCTACAATGAGCAGTTCTTC.

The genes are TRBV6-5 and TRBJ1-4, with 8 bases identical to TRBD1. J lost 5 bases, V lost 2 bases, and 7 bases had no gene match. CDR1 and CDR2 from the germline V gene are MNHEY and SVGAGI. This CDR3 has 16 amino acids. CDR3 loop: CASSYGQGAGNEKLFF. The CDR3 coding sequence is TGTGCCAGCAGTTACGGGCAGGGGGCTGGGAATGAAAAACTGTTTTTT.